These 14 T cell receptor beta chains were all obtained from the same sample, sequenced in a study of early T cells in non-severe SARS-CoV-2 infection. TCRdb ran MiXCR on the 5' RACE reads and lists one entry per CDR3 protein. The table shows more than 55,000 distinct CDR3 sequences, with 4.6% occurring only once. The material was whole blood, obtained at baseline. The receptors here all came from an adult who was a healthcare worker with PCR-confirmed SARS-CoV-2 infection or an uninfected control (not recorded which). The donor label of this sample is uncertain.

This clonotype has a handful of counts. This chain uses TRBV9 with TRBJ1-6, with D uncertain. Looked up from germline, CDR1 is SGDLS and CDR2 is YYNGEE. The CDR3 is 13 residues long. The V gene lost 6 bases and the J gene lost 8 bases, with 12 bases spanning the gap. The CDR3 is CASNRRPDSPLHF. The CDR3 DNA reads as TGTGCCAGCAACCGTAGGCCTGATTCACCCCTCCACTTT.

This clonotype was recorded many times. V is TRBV4-1 and J is TRBJ2-3; 8 positions agree with TRBD2. This CDR3 is built from 14 residues. The junction had 5 bases not matched to a gene; V was cut back by 4 bases and J by 5 bases. The germline V gene has CDR1 MGHRA and CDR2 YSYEKL. CDR3 region: CASSPETSVDTQYF. The CDR3 DNA reads as TGCGCCAGCAGCCCTGAGACTAGCGTAGATACGCAGTATTTT.

This clonotype turned up a few times. The chain has TRBV20-1 and TRBJ2-1; D possibly uses TRBD1 or TRBD2 (5 bases each). The CDR3 spans 14 residues. V lost 5 bases to trimming and J lost 9 bases, with 20 bases between them. CDR1 is DFQATT, CDR2 SNEGSKA, per germline (reference sequence). The CDR3 reads CSASFPGQGFEQFF. In nucleotides, the CDR3 is TGCAGTGCTTCCTTCCCGGGGCAGGGATTTGAGCAGTTCTTC.

This clonotype appeared many times. The rearrangement joins TRBV11-2 to TRBJ2-2; 7 bases align to TRBD1. V dropped 2 bases and J dropped 3; count of bases not matched to a gene: 3. There are 15 residues in the CDR3. Germline CDR1 SGHAT, CDR2 FQNNGV. This chain's CDR3 is CASSLTTGHTGELFF. CDR3 sequence (DNA): TGTGCCAGCAGCTTAACGACAGGGCACACCGGGGAGCTGTTTTTT.

In its sample, this clonotype was seen many times. This rearrangement joins TRBV12-3 or TRBV12-4 to TRBJ1-2; a possible D gene is TRBD1 (5 bases). V was pared by 1 base and J by 4 bases, with 7 bases between. This CDR3 has 13 residues. The CDR3 nucleotides are TGTGCCAGCAGTTTAGGGGGCTTCTATGGCTACACCTTC. Its protein is CASSLGGFYGYTF.

Many counts were recorded for this clonotype. The V gene is TRBV29-1, the J gene TRBJ2-3; TRBD2 matches at 13 bases. Germline CDR1 reads SQVTM; CDR2 reads ANQGSEA. The CDR3 extends over 15 amino acids. V dropped 5 bases and J dropped 0; count of bases not matched to a gene: 2. CDR3 nucleotide sequence: TGCAGCGTTCAGGGACTAGCGGGGAGCACAGATACGCAGTATTTT. This sequence encodes CSVQGLAGSTDTQYF.

About this clonotype: An end of the junction does not agree with germline; a read error may underlie this. This chain connects TRBV18 to TRBJ1-1; D gene unclear. Germline values: CDR1 KGHSH, CDR2 LQKENI. CDR3 length: 13 amino acids. Here the CDR3 DNA reads TGTGCCAGCTTCCCCATGGGGAACGCTGAAGCTTTCTTT. As protein: CASFPMGNAEAFF.

This clonotype was found a few times. The V and J genes are TRBV28 and TRBJ2-2, with TRBD1 matching 8 bases. The CDR3 has 15 residues. Germline V lookup: CDR1 MDHEN, CDR2 SYDVKM. The ends lost 5 bases at V and 6 bases at J; junction bases unmatched: 8. CDR3 in amino acids: CASSTGTGFAGELFF. CDR3 nucleotides: TGTGCCAGCAGTACCGGGACAGGCTTTGCCGGGGAGCTGTTTTTT.

In this sample, this clonotype turned up many times. V and J are TRBV6-2 or TRBV6-3 and TRBJ2-7; 7 positions agree with TRBD1. Unmatched junction bases numbered 8, after V lost 0 bases and J lost 0 bases. This CDR3 contains 17 residues. Germline V lookup: CDR1 MNHEY, CDR2 SVGEGT. The CDR3 bases are TGTGCCAGCAGTTACTCCCTAAACAGGGGTCCCTCCTACGAGCAGTACTTC. Residues: CASSYSLNRGPSYEQYF.

This clonotype was seen more than once but under ten times. The chain uses TRBV6-7 and TRBJ2-7, with D unclear. TRBV6-7 is known as an ORF, though its function is uncertain. V shed 3 bases and J shed 2 bases, with 11 bases lying between them. The CDR3 sequence is 14 residues long. The CDR3 nucleotides read TGTGCCAGCAGTTATTGTGGGTCGCCCTACGAGCAGTACTTC. The encoded protein is CASSYCGSPYEQYF.

This chain uses TRBV5-6 with TRBJ1-1; D is undetermined. Trimming removed 0 bases at V and 0 bases at J, with 12 bases between. This CDR3 is built from 16 residues. Looked up from germline, CDR1 is SGHDT and CDR2 is YYEEEE. CDR3 coding DNA: TGTGCCAGCAGCTTGGTCTCTCGGCGGATGAACACTGAAGCTTTCTTT. Protein: CASSLVSRRMNTEAFF.

This clonotype has ten or more counts. This chain links TRBV7-2 with TRBJ1-3; a possible D gene is TRBD1 (5 bases). V lost 5 bases and J lost 4, with 9 bases in between. The germline CDR1 and CDR2 sequences are SGHTA and FQGNSA. The CDR3 runs to 13 residues. The CDR3: CASSQGNGNTIYF. For the CDR3, the DNA is TGTGCCAGCAGCCAGGGAAACGGAAACACCATATATTTT.

This clonotype appeared many times. The chain combines TRBV7-2 with TRBJ1-5; 8 bases line up with TRBD1. From germline, CDR1 is SGHTA and CDR2 FQGNSA. The CDR3 contains 15 residues. V dropped 5 bases and J dropped 1; count of bases not matched to a gene: 4. CDR3 bases: TGTGCCAGCAGCAGGACAGGGACCAGCAATCAGCCCCAGCATTTT. Its protein is CASSRTGTSNQPQHF.

This clonotype was counted at least ten times. V and J are TRBV20-1 and TRBJ1-2; D call uncertain. This CDR3 is built from 13 residues. The V end lost 6 bases, the J end lost 0 bases, and 11 bases lay between the germline ends. CDR1 is DFQATT and CDR2 is SNEGSKA in the germline V gene (reference sequence). The CDR3 region is CSAGPGSNYGYTF. CDR3 coding DNA: TGCAGTGCCGGCCCGGGGTCTAACTATGGCTACACCTTC.